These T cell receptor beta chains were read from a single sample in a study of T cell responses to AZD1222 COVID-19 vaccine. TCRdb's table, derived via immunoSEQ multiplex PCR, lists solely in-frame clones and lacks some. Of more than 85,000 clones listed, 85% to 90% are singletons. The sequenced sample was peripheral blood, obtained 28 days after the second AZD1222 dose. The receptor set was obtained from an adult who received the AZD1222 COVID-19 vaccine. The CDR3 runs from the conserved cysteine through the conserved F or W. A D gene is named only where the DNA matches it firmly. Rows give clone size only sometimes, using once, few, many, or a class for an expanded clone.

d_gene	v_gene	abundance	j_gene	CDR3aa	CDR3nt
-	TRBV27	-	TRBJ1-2	CASSWTINYGYTF	TGTGCCAGCAGTTGGACAATTAACTATGGCTACACCTTC
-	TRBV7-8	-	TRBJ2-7	CASSYQSSYEQYF	TGTGCCAGCAGCTACCAGAGCTCCTACGAGCAGTACTTC
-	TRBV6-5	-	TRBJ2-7	CASSAGTSSSYEQYF	TGTGCCAGCAGCGCAGGGACTTCCAGCTCCTACGAGCAGTACTTC
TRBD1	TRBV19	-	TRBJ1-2	CASRTDREIRRGYTF	TGTGCCAGTAGGACGGACAGGGAAATTCGTCGGGGCTACACCTTC
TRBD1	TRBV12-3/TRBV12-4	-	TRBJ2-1	CASSLARGQGFF	TGTGCCAGCAGTTTAGCGCGGGGACAGGGATTCTTC
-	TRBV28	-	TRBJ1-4	CASSWRAGFRVNEKLFF	TGTGCCAGCAGTTGGAGAGCGGGTTTTCGGGTGAATGAAAAACTGTTTTTT
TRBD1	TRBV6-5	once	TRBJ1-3	CASSYSRDSGDTIYF	TGTGCCAGCAGTTACTCGAGGGACAGCGGGGACACCATATATTTT
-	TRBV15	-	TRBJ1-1	CATSRDQGQDTEAFF	TGTGCCACCAGCAGAGATCAGGGCCAGGACACTGAAGCTTTCTTT
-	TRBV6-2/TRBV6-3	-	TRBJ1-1	CASSPRQGRSSLEAFF	TGTGCCAGTAGCCCCCGGCAGGGACGATCAAGCTTGGAGGCTTTCTTT
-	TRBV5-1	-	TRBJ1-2	CASSPLRNGGYTF	TGCGCCAGCAGCCCGCTGCGAAACGGTGGCTACACCTTC
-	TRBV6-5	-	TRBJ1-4	CASSPQGYGEKLFF	TGTGCCAGCAGTCCACAGGGATATGGAGAAAAACTGTTTTTT
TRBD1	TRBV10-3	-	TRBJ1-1	CAISRDRGNTEAFF	TGTGCCATCAGCCGGGACAGGGGGAACACTGAAGCTTTCTTT
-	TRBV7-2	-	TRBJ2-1	CASSFYLNNEQFF	TGTGCCAGCAGCTTTTACCTAAACAATGAGCAGTTCTTC
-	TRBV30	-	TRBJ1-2	CAWGRDRPAGYTF	TGTGCCTGGGGTCGAGACCGCCCAGCTGGCTACACCTTC
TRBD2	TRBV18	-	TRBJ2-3	CASSPILAGVLDTQYF	TGTGCCAGCTCACCCATACTAGCGGGAGTGCTAGATACGCAGTATTTT
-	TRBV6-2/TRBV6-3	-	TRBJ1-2	CASSPLKVWGAMDYGYTF	TGTGCCAGCAGTCCCCTAAAAGTATGGGGGGCTATGGACTATGGCTACACCTTC
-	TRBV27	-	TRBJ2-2	CASAGMGTGELFF	TGTGCCAGCGCGGGGATGGGCACCGGGGAGCTGTTTTTT
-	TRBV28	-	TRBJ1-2	CASSLSNYGYTF	TGTGCCAGCAGTTTATCAAACTATGGCTACACCTTC
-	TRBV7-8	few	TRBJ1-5	CASSLGSPHSNQPQHF	TGTGCCAGCAGTTTGGGATCTCCCCATAGCAATCAGCCCCAGCATTTT
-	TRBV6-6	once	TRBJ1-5	CASILGGSNQPQHF	TGTGCCAGCATACTTGGGGGGAGCAATCAGCCCCAGCATTTT
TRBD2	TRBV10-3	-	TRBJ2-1	CAIRPSGSGNEQFF	TGTGCCATCAGGCCTAGCGGGAGCGGCAATGAGCAGTTCTTC
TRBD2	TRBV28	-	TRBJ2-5	CASSFSGRIRGETQYF	TGTGCCAGCAGTTTTAGCGGGAGGATTAGAGGGGAGACCCAGTACTTC
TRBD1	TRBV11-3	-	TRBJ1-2	CASSLSQSLPRTGSGYTF	TGTGCCAGCAGCTTGAGCCAATCACTACCTCGGACAGGATCTGGCTACACCTTC
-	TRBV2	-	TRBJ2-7	CASRLGQSYEQYF	TGTGCCAGCAGATTAGGACAGTCCTACGAGCAGTACTTC
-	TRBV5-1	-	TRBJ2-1	CASSLESGLNEQFF	TGCGCCAGCAGCTTGGAATCAGGTCTGAATGAGCAGTTCTTC
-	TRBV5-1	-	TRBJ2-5	CASSLPRRGSKETQYF	TGCGCCAGCAGCTTGCCGCGGCGGGGCTCTAAAGAGACCCAGTACTTC
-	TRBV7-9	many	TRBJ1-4	CASRANGLEEKLFF	TGTGCCAGCAGAGCGAATGGGTTGGAAGAAAAACTGTTTTTT
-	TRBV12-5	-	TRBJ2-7	CASGLACWGRGGDYEQYF	TGTGCTAGTGGTTTGGCCTGTTGGGGCAGGGGTGGGGACTACGAGCAGTACTTC
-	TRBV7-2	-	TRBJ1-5	CASSTFNNQPQHF	TGTGCCAGCAGCACCTTCAACAATCAGCCCCAGCATTTT
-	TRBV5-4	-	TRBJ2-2	CASSKGLTATGELFF	TGTGCCAGCAGCAAAGGGCTAACAGCCACCGGGGAGCTGTTTTTT
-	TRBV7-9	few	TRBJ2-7	CASSAGSYEQYF	TGTGCCAGCAGCGCCGGCTCCTACGAGCAGTACTTC
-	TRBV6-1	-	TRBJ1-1	CASSEMVARLVTEAFF	TGTGCCAGCAGTGAAATGGTTGCCCGGCTGGTCACTGAAGCTTTCTTT
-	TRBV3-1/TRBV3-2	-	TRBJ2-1	CASSQDRGAGEQFF	TGTGCCAGCAGCCAAGATCGAGGGGCGGGTGAGCAGTTCTTC
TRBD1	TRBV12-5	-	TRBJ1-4	CASGPSGGAGGDLFF	TGTGCTAGTGGCCCTTCCGGGGGGGCAGGGGGTGATCTGTTTTTT
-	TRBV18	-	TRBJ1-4	CASSPRQVDEKLFF	TGTGCCAGCTCACCAAGGCAGGTTGATGAAAAACTGTTTTTT
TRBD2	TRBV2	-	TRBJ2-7	CASSGGGEQYF	TGTGCCAGCAGTGGGGGAGGGGAGCAGTACTTC
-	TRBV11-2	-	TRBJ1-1	CASSLGSGAFF	TGTGCCAGCAGCTTAGGTTCGGGGGCTTTCTTT
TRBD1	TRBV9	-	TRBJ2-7	CASSAREGTGSEQYF	TGTGCCAGCAGCGCCCGGGAAGGGACAGGGTCCGAGCAGTACTTC
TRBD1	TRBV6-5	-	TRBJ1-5	CASSLQGANQPQHF	TGTGCCAGCAGTTTACAGGGGGCAAATCAGCCCCAGCATTTT
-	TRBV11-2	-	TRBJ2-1	CASSFQGSSYNEQFF	TGTGCCAGCAGCTTCCAGGGGAGCTCCTACAATGAGCAGTTCTTC
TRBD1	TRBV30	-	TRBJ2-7	CACPGQGPYEQYF	TGTGCCTGCCCGGGACAGGGACCCTACGAGCAGTACTTC
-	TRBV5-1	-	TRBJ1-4	CASSLEFAGNEKLFF	TGCGCCAGCAGCTTGGAATTTGCCGGAAATGAAAAACTGTTTTTT
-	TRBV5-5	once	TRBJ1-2	CASSPRGAGALWGYTF	TGTGCCAGCAGCCCCCGCGGTGCAGGGGCTTTGTGGGGCTACACCTTC
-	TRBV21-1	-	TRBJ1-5	CASSEARDSGNQPQHF	TGTGCCAGCAGTGAAGCCCGGGACAGCGGCAATCAGCCCCAGCATTTT
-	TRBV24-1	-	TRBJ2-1	CATSRDEPYNEQFF	TGTGCCACCAGCCGGGACGAACCTTACAATGAGCAGTTCTTC
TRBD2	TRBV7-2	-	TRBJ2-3	CASSLDGGWTDTQYF	TGTGCCAGCAGCTTAGACGGGGGGTGGACAGATACGCAGTATTTT
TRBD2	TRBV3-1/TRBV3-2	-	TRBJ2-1	CASSQGLAGAYNEQFF	TGTGCCAGCAGCCAAGGACTAGCGGGGGCCTACAATGAGCAGTTCTTC